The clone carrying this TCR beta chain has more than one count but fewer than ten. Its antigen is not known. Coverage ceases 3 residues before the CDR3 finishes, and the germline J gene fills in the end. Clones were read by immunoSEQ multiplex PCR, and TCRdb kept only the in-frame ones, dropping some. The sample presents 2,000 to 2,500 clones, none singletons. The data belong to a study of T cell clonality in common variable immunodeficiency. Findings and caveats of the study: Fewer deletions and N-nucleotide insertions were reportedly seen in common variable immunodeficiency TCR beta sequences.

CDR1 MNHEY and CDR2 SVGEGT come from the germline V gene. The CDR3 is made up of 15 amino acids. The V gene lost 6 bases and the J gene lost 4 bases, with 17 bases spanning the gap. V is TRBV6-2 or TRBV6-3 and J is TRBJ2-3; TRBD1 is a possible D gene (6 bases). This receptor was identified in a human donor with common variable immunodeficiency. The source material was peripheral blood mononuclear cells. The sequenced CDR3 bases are TGTGCCAGCAGCACCGGTGGGGGCAGCGCAGATACG. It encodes CASSTGGGSADT. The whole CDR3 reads CASSTGGGSADTQYF.